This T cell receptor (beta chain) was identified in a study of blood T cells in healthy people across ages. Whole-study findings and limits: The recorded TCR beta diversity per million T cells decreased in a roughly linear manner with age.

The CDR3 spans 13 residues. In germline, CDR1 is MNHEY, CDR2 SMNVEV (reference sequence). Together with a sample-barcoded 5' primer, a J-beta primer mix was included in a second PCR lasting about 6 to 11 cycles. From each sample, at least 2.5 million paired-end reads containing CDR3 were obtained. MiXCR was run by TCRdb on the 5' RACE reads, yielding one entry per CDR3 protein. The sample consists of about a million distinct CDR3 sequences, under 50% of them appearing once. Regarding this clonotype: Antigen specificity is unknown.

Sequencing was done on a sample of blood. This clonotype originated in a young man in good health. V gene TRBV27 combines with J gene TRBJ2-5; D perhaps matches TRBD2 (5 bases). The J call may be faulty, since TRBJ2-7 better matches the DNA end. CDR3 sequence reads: CASSYEGPGEQYF. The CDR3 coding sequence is TGTGCCAGCAGTTACGAGGGTCCGGGCGAGCAGTACTTC.